The 25 T cell receptor beta chains listed next were all sequenced from one sample in a study of Ad26.COV2.S vaccination and SARS-CoV-2 variants. Profiling relied on immunoSEQ multiplex PCR, and the TCRdb table lists in-frame clones only, not all of them. The table has around 380,000 clones, around nine tenths seen once. Sample treatment: around 19 received Ad26.COV2.S at low or high dose, single or two shots; roughly five received placebo; per-sample allocation not given. Samples came from day 63 after the first vaccine or placebo injection. Source: peripheral blood, taken in a trial of Ad26.COV2.S vaccine versus placebo. The receptors originated from a person between 18 and 65 years old who received the Ad26.COV2.S COVID-19 vaccine or a placebo.

This clone appeared a few times. The chain combines TRBV5-4 with TRBJ1-6; the D gene is possibly TRBD1 (5 bases). Germline V gene sequence: CDR1 SGHNT, CDR2 YYREEE (reference sequence). Trimming stripped 1 base from V and 5 bases from J, with 7 bases between. The CDR3 is 14 amino acids. The CDR3 region is CASSLWGDNSPLHF. The DNA of the CDR3 is TGTGCCAGCAGCTTGTGGGGGGATAATTCACCCCTCCACTTT.

The chain employs TRBV7-9 and TRBJ1-4; TRBD1 matches at 7 bases. The CDR3 length is 17 residues. Germline assignment: CDR1 SEHNR and CDR2 FQNEAQ (reference sequence). V shed 2 bases and J 5 bases; nucleotides not matched to a gene: 11. CDR3 coding DNA: TGTGCCAGCAGCTTATTAACCCAGGGGGGGACGAATGAAAAACTGTTTTTT. Amino acids: CASSLLTQGGTNEKLFF.

The chain joins TRBV27 to TRBJ1-2; 7 bases line up with TRBD1. Unmatched junction bases numbered 4, after V lost 5 bases and J lost 7 bases. The CDR3 totals 12 residues. CDR1 MNHEY and CDR2 SMNVEV come from the germline V gene (reference sequence). The CDR3 coding sequence is TGTGCCAGCAGTCCGCGACAGGGTGGCTACACCTTC. Translating it yields CASSPRQGGYTF.

The chain uses TRBV2 and TRBJ1-1; the D is unclear. V was clipped by 0 bases and J by 0 bases, with 8 bases between them. The germline CDR1 and CDR2 sequences are SNHLY and FYNNEI. This CDR3 region has 15 residues. The CDR3 nucleotides are TGTGCCAGCAGTGAAGCGAGTGATCTGAACACTGAAGCTTTCTTT. Translating gives CASSEASDLNTEAFF.

CDR3 coding DNA: TGTGCCAGCAGCTTTGGGACAGCTAACTATGGCTACACCTTC. Translation gives CASSFGTANYGYTF. This sequence joins TRBV5-4 and TRBJ1-2; 7 nucleotides match TRBD1. The J segment lost 0 bases and the V segment lost 2 bases, leaving 1 base of the junction unmatched. The length of the CDR3 is 14 residues. Germline-derived CDR1 and CDR2 are SGHNT and YYREEE (reference sequence).

V and J are TRBV4-1 and TRBJ2-7; 7 nucleotides line up with TRBD2. With 0 bases clipped from V and 3 bases from J, the junction kept 8 bases outside the gene matches. The CDR3 loop spans 16 amino acids. CDR1 and CDR2 (germline): MGHRA, YSYEKL. CDR3 sequence (DNA): TGCGCCAGCAGCCAAGATGCCCCAGCGGGGAGCTACGAGCAGTACTTC. It specifies CASSQDAPAGSYEQYF.

The V gene is TRBV7-9, the J gene TRBJ2-5; TRBD2 agrees at 8 bases. The CDR3 consists of 15 residues. J was trimmed by 2 bases and V by 3 bases; bases with no gene match: 5. Germline-derived CDR1 and CDR2 are SEHNR and FQNEAQ (reference sequence). CDR3 sequence (DNA): TGTGCCAGCAGCTTCGGCGGGGGGAGGCAAGAGACCCAGTACTTC. This encodes CASSFGGGRQETQYF.

To note about this clone: An end of the junction differs from the germline gene, which may be a read error. The chain has TRBV5-1 and TRBJ2-5, with D tentatively TRBD2 (6 bases). This CDR3 region has 14 residues. Germline V gives CDR1 SGHRS, CDR2 YFSETQ. The CDR3 region has the DNA TGCGCCACCAGCTGGGGGGAAACTCAAGAGACCCAGTACTTC. Translated: CATSWGETQETQYF. The variable domain in full, with the rest retrieved from reference TRBV5-1 and TRBJ2-5, is KAGVTQTPRYLIKTRGQQVTLSCSPISGHRSVSWYQQTPGQGLQFLFEYFSETQRNKGNFPGRFSGRQFSNSRSEMNVSTLELGDSALYLCATSWGETQETQYFGPGTRLLVL.

The V gene is TRBV19, the J gene TRBJ2-6; D is undetermined. Germline V gene data show CDR1 as LNHDA and CDR2 as SQIVND (reference sequence). V gave up 7 bases and J gave up 0 bases, with 10 bases separating them. The CDR3 sequence is 15 residues long. The CDR3 DNA reads as TGTGCCAGTAAGAGAACACCCTCTGGGGCCAACGTCCTGACTTTC. Protein product: CASKRTPSGANVLTF.

The V call is TRBV4-3, the J call TRBJ2-1; 11 bases map to TRBD2. The CDR3 has 16 residues. Trimming cost V 1 base and J 9 bases; bases outside gene matches: 8. The germline V gene has CDR1 LGHNA and CDR2 YSLEER. The CDR3 region is CASSQGVAGGRGEQFF. The CDR3 coding sequence is TGCGCCAGCAGCCAAGGCGTAGCGGGGGGGAGGGGTGAGCAGTTCTTC.

The chain links TRBV7-6 to TRBJ1-1, with D perhaps TRBD1 (5 bases). CDR3 length equals 15 residues. CDR1 SGHVS and CDR2 FNYEAQ come from the germline V gene. Trimming left V 2 bases short and J 2 bases short, with 12 bases between. The DNA of the CDR3 is TGTGCCAGCAGCTTATCGCAGGGAGCAAACACTGAAGCTTTCTTT. This sequence encodes CASSLSQGANTEAFF.

The chain uses TRBV19 and TRBJ1-6, with TRBD1 as a possible D gene (5 bases). The V end was cut by 4 bases, the J end by 0 bases, with 16 bases between. The CDR3 sequence is 18 residues long. Germline V lookup: CDR1 LNHDA, CDR2 SQIVND (reference sequence). This CDR3 reads CASSTRDRQSSYNSPLHF. CDR3 nucleotide sequence: TGTGCCAGTAGTACCCGGGACCGCCAGAGCTCCTATAATTCACCCCTCCACTTT.

The rearrangement joins TRBV5-8 to TRBJ1-2, with D maybe TRBD1 (5 bases). With 3 bases removed from V and 4 bases from J, the gap between germline ends came to 13 bases. The CDR3 sequence is 14 residues long. Germline assignment: CDR1 SGHTS and CDR2 YDEGEE. The CDR3 nucleotides are TGTGCCAGCAGCTCCCCAAAGGGGTCCTATGGCTACACCTTC. It translates to CASSSPKGSYGYTF.

The chain is built from TRBV14 and TRBJ2-1, with D perhaps assigned TRBD1 or TRBD2 (6 bases each). V was trimmed by 2 bases and J by 6 bases, leaving 11 bases between them. The CDR3 has 14 residues. The V gene's germline CDR1 is SGHDN and CDR2 FVKESK. CDR3 DNA sequence: TGTGCCAGCAGCCAACTAGGAGGGGGCAATGAGCAGTTCTTC. Amino acids: CASSQLGGGNEQFF.

The gene calls are TRBV24-1 and TRBJ1-2; D not certain. CDR3 length: 13 amino acids. Germline V CDR1 and CDR2: KGHDR, SFDVKD. Trimming pared 10 bases from V and 3 bases from J, leaving 14 bases between. CDR3 sequence reads: CATWDNTDYGYTF. CDR3 in DNA: TGTGCCACTTGGGATAATACGGACTATGGCTACACCTTC.

The V gene is TRBV5-1, the J gene TRBJ1-1; maybe TRBD1 (5 bases). The CDR3 is made up of 14 amino acids. V was shortened by 4 bases and J by 5 bases, with 15 bases between the two germline ends. The germline CDR1 and CDR2 sequences are SGHRS and YFSETQ. This CDR3 is CASSSDFRQTEAFF. In nucleotides, the CDR3 is TGCGCCAGCAGCAGTGACTTCCGACAGACTGAAGCTTTCTTT.

The genes are TRBV19 and TRBJ2-6, with a tentative D call TRBD2 (5 bases). Germline V gives CDR1 LNHDA, CDR2 SQIVND (reference sequence). V lost 5 bases, J lost 0 bases, and 17 bases lay in between. The CDR3 runs to 18 residues. CDR3 sequence reads: CASSVQVATSSGANVLTF. DNA for the CDR3: TGTGCCAGTAGTGTCCAGGTGGCAACTAGCTCTGGGGCCAACGTCCTGACTTTC.

The V call is TRBV10-3, the J call TRBJ1-1, with 9 bases matching TRBD1. CDR1 and CDR2 (germline): ENHRY, SYGVKD. V shed 6 bases and J 4 bases; nucleotides not matched to a gene: 6. This CDR3 has 14 residues. Here the CDR3 reads CAISTGGAGTEAFF. The CDR3 DNA reads as TGTGCCATCAGCACAGGGGGCGCGGGCACTGAAGCTTTCTTT.

The rearrangement uses TRBV30 and TRBJ1-2; D not resolved. The CDR3 consists of 11 residues. Trimming cost V 8 bases and J 8 bases, with 15 bases left between them. Germline loops: CDR1 GTSNPN, CDR2 SVGIG (reference sequence). The CDR3 loop is CALQASGGYTF. DNA of the CDR3: TGTGCCCTCCAGGCCAGCGGGGGCTACACCTTC.

The chain has TRBV19 and TRBJ1-2, with D unresolved. The CDR3 contains 12 residues. Between the trimmed V and J ends, which lost 7 bases and 0 bases, there was a span of 6 bases. The germline CDR1 and CDR2 sequences are LNHDA and SQIVND (reference sequence). For the CDR3, the DNA is TGTGCCAGTAACGAAGCTAACTATGGCTACACCTTC. Its translation is CASNEANYGYTF.

V usage is TRBV2 and J usage is TRBJ1-5; D gene uncertain. V was shortened by 8 bases and J by 1 base, with 9 bases between the two germline ends. The CDR3 has 13 residues. CDR1 SNHLY and CDR2 FYNNEI come from the germline V gene. This chain's CDR3 is CASGIGSNQPQHF. The CDR3 DNA sequence: TGTGCCAGCGGAATCGGGAGCAATCAGCCCCAGCATTTT.

This clone was observed a single time. The V gene is TRBV11-2, the J gene TRBJ1-2, with 7 bases fitting TRBD1. J lost 6 bases, V lost 5 bases, and 12 bases had no gene match. The germline V gene encodes CDR1 SGHAT and CDR2 FQNNGV. The CDR3 extends over 15 amino acids. DNA for the CDR3: TGTGCCAGCAGCCTCTCCGGAGGGGGCGGGAATGGCTACACCTTC. This codes for CASSLSGGGGNGYTF.

This chain's CDR3 is CASIPAGTSYNEQFF. CDR3 nucleotides: TGTGCCAGCATCCCAGCGGGTACCTCCTACAATGAGCAGTTCTTC. The rearrangement joins TRBV27 to TRBJ2-1; D is possibly TRBD2 (6 bases). The CDR3 is 15 amino acids. CDR1 and CDR2 (germline): MNHEY, SMNVEV (reference sequence). V lost 7 bases and J 0 bases, leaving 13 bases between the germline ends.

The genes are TRBV2 and TRBJ2-1; TRBD1 agrees at 8 bases. With 7 bases clipped from V and 3 bases from J, the junction kept 5 bases outside the gene matches. Germline lookup yields CDR1 SNHLY and CDR2 FYNNEI. The CDR3 totals 14 residues. The CDR3 bases are TGTGCCAGCAAGGACAGGGTGGGCTACAATGAGCAGTTCTTC. Amino acids: CASKDRVGYNEQFF.

The chain couples TRBV5-6 to TRBJ1-4, with D possibly being TRBD1 (6 bases). In germline, CDR1 is SGHDT, CDR2 YYEEEE. The CDR3 is made up of 16 amino acids. V lost 7 bases to trimming and J lost 4 bases, with 20 bases between them. CDR3 protein: CASALGPGQLNEKLFF. In nucleotides, the CDR3 is TGTGCCAGCGCCTTGGGTCCGGGACAACTTAATGAAAAACTGTTTTTT.